The present T cell receptor beta chain was sequenced within a study of T-cell memory formation after mild COVID-19. Study overall: TCR clusters largely stayed donor specific. Study results and caveats: Some SARS-CoV-2-responding clones were already detected in memory before infection. Mainly in CM and EM were contracting CD4+ clones; CD8+ were in EMRA.

This CDR3 comprises 17 residues. V was clipped by 3 bases and J by 0 bases, with 15 bases between them. Germline V gene data show CDR1 as MNHNS and CDR2 as SASEGT. With constant-segment primers, 5'RACE yielded cDNA libraries of TCR alpha and TCR beta that carried sample barcodes and UMIs. TCRdb analysed the 5' RACE reads with MiXCR anew, one entry per CDR3 protein. The repertoire consists of more than 250,000 distinct CDR3 sequences, with around 15% occurring once and the leading ten covering 23%. This clonotype was picked up a small number of times. Its specificity is not known. This chain joins TRBV6-1 and TRBJ2-1; TRBD1 might be the D (5 bases). The sequenced sample consisted of PBMCs or a T cell subset sorted from them (not recorded which). The TCR was taken from a man younger than 35 who had mild COVID-19 (a few samples of this study predate the infection). Cell type and time point are not known. The CDR3 sequence: CASSDLTVFSSYNEQFF. Written as DNA, the CDR3 is TGTGCCAGCAGTGACCTGACAGTTTTTAGCTCCTACAATGAGCAGTTCTTC.